This T cell receptor (beta chain) was sequenced for a study of blood T cell repertoires in COVID-19. For the study at large: Samples representing acute and convalescent COVID-19 were sourced from the United States, Italy and Spain. Sources were T cells, B-cell-depleted T cells, or PBMCs; the material itself was cDNA or gDNA.

Original processing methods: Amplification of reference gene primers provided the estimated nucleated cell counts. Using immunoSEQ multiplex PCR, the repertoire was profiled, and TCRdb retains in-frame clones only, with some absent. V, J and clone size are taken as reported in that table, and D and trimming were inferred from the DNA itself. The table lists 65,000 or so clones, approximately 84% of them singletons. Per germline, CDR1 WSHSY and CDR2 SAAADI. This CDR3 is built from 14 residues. The receptor was isolated from a man aged 60 to 69 with acute or convalescent COVID-19. The V gene is TRBV10-2, the J gene TRBJ2-1; D possibly corresponds to TRBD1 (5 bases). Specimen: peripheral blood. CDR3 bases: TGCTCAACAGCCCAGGGTGAGATACAGAATGAGCAGTTCTTC. Amino acids: CSTAQGEIQNEQFF.